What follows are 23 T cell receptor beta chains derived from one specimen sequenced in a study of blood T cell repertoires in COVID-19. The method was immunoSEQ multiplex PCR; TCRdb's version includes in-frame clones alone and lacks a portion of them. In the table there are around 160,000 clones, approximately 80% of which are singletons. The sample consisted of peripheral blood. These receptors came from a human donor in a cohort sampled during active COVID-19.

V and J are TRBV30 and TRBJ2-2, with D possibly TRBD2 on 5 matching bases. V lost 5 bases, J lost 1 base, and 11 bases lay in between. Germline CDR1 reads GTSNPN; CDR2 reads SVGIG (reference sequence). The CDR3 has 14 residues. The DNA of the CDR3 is TGTGCCTGGCGCCTACTAGGGAACACCGGGGAGCTGTTTTTT. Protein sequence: CAWRLLGNTGELFF.

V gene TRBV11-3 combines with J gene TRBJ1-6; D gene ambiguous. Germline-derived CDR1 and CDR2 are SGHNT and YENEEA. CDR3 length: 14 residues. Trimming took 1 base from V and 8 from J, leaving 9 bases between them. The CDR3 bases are TGTGCCAGCAGCTTAGGGTGGGAGTATTCACCCCTCCACTTT. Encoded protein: CASSLGWEYSPLHF.

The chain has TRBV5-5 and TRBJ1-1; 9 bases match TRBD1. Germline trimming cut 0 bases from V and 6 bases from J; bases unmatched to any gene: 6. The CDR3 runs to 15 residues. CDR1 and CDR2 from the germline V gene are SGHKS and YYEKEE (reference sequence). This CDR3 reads CASSLEDRGSSEAFF. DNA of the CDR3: TGTGCCAGCAGCTTGGAAGACAGGGGGAGTTCTGAAGCTTTCTTT.

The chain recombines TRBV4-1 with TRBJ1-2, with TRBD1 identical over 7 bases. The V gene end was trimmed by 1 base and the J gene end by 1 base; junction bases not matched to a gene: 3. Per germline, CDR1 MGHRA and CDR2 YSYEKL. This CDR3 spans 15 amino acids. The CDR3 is CASSQVRGINYGYTF. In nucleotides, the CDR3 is TGCGCCAGCAGCCAAGTCAGGGGGATTAACTATGGCTACACCTTC.

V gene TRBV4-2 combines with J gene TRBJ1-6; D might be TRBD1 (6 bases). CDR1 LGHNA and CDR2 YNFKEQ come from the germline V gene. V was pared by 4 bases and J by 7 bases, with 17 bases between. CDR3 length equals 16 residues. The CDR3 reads CASSLPKGGANSPLHF. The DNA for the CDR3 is TGTGCCAGCAGCCTCCCAAAAGGGGGGGCCAATTCACCCCTCCACTTT.

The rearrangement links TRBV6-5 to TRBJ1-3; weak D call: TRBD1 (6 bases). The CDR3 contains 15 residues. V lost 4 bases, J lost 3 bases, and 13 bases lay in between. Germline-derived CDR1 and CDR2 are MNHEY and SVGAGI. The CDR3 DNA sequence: TGTGCCAGCAGTTCTCAGGGGCGAGATGGAAACACCATATATTTT. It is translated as CASSSQGRDGNTIYF.

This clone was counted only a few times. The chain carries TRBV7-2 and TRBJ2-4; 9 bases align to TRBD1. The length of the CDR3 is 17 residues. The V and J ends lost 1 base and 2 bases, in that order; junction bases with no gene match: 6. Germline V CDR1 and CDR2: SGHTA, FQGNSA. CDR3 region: CASSLVSQGASKNIQYF. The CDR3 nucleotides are TGTGCCAGCAGCTTAGTATCACAGGGGGCTTCCAAAAACATTCAGTACTTC.

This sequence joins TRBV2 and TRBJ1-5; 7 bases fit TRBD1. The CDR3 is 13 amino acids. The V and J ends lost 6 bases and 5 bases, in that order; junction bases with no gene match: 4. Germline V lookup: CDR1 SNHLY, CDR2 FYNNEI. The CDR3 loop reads CASRTGYHQPQHF. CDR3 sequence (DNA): TGTGCCAGCAGGACAGGGTACCATCAGCCCCAGCATTTT.

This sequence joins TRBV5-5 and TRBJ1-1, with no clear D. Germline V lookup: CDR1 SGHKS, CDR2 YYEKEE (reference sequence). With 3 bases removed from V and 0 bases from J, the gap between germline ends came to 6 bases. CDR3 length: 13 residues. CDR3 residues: CASSSHMNTEAFF. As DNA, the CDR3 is TGTGCCAGCAGCTCGCACATGAACACTGAAGCTTTCTTT.

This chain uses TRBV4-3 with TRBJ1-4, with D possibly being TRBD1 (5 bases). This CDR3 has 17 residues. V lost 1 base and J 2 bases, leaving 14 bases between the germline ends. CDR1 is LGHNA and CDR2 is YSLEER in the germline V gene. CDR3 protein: CASSQAPKGPTNEKLFF. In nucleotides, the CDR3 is TGCGCCAGCAGCCAAGCGCCGAAGGGGCCGACTAATGAAAAACTGTTTTTT.

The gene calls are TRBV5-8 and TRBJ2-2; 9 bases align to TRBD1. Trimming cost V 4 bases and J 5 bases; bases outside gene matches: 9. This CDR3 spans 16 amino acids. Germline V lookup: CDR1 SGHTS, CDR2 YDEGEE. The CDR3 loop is CASSTWDRARTGELFF. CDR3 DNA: TGTGCCAGCAGCACCTGGGACAGGGCAAGGACCGGGGAGCTGTTTTTT.

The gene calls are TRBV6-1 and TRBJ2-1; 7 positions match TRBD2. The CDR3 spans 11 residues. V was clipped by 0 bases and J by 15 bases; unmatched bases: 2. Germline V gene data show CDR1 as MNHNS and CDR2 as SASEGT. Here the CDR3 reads CASSEAGGGFF. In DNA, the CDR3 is TGTGCCAGCAGTGAAGCGGGCGGGGGGTTCTTC.

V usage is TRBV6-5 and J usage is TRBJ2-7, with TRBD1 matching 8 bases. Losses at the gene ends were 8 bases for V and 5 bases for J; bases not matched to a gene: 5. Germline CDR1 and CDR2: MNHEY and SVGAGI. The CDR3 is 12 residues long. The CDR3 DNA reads TGTGCCAGCGGCAGGGGGCTCGACGAGCAGTACTTC. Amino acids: CASGRGLDEQYF.

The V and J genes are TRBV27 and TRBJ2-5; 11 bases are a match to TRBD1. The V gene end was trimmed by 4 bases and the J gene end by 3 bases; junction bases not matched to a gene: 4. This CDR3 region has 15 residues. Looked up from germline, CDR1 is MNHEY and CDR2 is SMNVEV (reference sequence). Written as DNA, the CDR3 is TGTGCCAGCAGTTGGACAGGGGGCTGGGAAGAGACCCAGTACTTC. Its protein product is CASSWTGGWEETQYF.

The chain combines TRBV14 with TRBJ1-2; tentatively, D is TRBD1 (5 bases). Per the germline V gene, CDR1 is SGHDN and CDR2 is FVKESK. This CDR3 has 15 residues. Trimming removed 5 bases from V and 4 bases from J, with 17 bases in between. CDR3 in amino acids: CASSALGPRGYGYTF. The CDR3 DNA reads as TGTGCCAGCAGCGCCTTGGGGCCTCGAGGCTATGGCTACACCTTC.

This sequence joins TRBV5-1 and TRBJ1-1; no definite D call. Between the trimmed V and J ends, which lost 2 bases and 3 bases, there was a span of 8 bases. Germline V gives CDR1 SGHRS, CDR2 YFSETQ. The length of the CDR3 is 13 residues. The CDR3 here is CASSFSADTEAFF. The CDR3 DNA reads TGCGCCAGCAGCTTCTCTGCGGACACTGAAGCTTTCTTT.

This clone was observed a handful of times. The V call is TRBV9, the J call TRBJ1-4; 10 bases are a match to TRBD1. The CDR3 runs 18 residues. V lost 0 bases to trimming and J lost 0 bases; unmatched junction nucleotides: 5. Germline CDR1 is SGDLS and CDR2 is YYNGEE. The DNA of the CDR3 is TGTGCCAGCAGCGTAGGGGACAGGGGAGGCGCAACTAATGAAAAACTGTTTTTT. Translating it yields CASSVGDRGGATNEKLFF.

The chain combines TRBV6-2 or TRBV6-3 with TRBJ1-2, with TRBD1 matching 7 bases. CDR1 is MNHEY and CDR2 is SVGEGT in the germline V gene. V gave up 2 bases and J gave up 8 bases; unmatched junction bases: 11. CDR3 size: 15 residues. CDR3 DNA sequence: TGTGCCAGCAGTTACCCCCCTCGCAGGGGGAACGGCTACACCTTC. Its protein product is CASSYPPRRGNGYTF.

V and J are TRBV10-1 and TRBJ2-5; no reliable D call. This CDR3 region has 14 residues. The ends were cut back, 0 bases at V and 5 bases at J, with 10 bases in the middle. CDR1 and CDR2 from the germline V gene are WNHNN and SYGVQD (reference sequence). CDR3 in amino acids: CASSESHMRETQYF. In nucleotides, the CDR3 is TGCGCCAGCAGTGAGTCACACATGAGGGAGACCCAGTACTTC.

CDR3 DNA: TGTGCCAGCAGTTTACAGGGGCTATTAAAGGGTGAGCAGTTCTTC. Protein sequence: CASSLQGLLKGEQFF. V gene TRBV7-3 combines with J gene TRBJ2-1, with TRBD1 identical over 7 bases. Trimming removed 6 bases from V and 9 bases from J; junction bases left unmatched: 14. The CDR3 spans 15 residues. Per the germline V gene, CDR1 is SGHTA and CDR2 is FQGTGA.

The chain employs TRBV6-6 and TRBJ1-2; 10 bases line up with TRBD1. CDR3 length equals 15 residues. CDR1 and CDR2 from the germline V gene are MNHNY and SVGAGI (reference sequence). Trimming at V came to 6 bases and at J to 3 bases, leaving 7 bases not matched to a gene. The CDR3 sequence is CASRNGQGVYYGYTF. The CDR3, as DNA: TGTGCCAGCAGAAACGGACAGGGGGTCTACTATGGCTACACCTTC.

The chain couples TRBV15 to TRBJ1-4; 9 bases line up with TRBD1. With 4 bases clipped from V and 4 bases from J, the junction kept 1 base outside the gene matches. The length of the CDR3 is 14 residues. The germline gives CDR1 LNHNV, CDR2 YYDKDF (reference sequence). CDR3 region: CATSKGQGNEKLFF. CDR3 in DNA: TGTGCCACCAGCAAGGGACAGGGTAATGAAAAACTGTTTTTT.

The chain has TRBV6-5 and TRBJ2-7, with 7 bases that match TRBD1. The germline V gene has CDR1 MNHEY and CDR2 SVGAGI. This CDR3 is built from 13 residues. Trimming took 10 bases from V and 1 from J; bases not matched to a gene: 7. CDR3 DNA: TGTGCCACCCCGCGACAGGGTTCCTACGAGCAGTACTTC. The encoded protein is CATPRQGSYEQYF.